The 2 T cell receptor beta chains given below trace back to one sample, sequenced in a study of blood T cell repertoires in COVID-19. Sequencing was performed with immunoSEQ multiplex PCR; in TCRdb, only in-frame clones are kept and a portion is missing. The sample has 280,000 or so clones, around 90% seen once. What was sequenced was peripheral blood. The receptors here all came from a man aged 18 to 30 with active or convalescent COVID-19.

The chain couples TRBV5-1 to TRBJ1-2, with 7 bases lining up with TRBD1. The CDR3 length is 13 residues. CDR1 and CDR2 from the germline V gene are SGHRS and YFSETQ. The ends lost 5 bases at V and 2 bases at J; junction bases unmatched: 3. The chain's CDR3 is CASRGTVNYGYTF. The CDR3 bases are TGCGCCAGCAGAGGGACAGTCAACTATGGCTACACCTTC.

The V gene is TRBV7-8, the J gene TRBJ2-3; D gene uncertain. CDR1 and CDR2 from the germline V gene are SGHVS and FQNEAQ. CDR3 length: 13 residues. With 4 bases removed from V and 5 bases from J, the gap between germline ends came to 10 bases. The CDR3 coding sequence is TGTGCCAGCAGCTCCTTCAGTGGAGATACGCAGTATTTT. It specifies CASSSFSGDTQYF.